The 22 T cell receptor beta chains below all came from one sample that was sequenced in a study of blood T cell repertoires in COVID-19. Profiled with immunoSEQ multiplex PCR; TCRdb holds only in-frame clones, not every one. The data show around 49,000 clones, approximately 95% seen once. The sample taken for sequencing was peripheral blood. The receptors come from a man in his 60s with COVID-19, enrolled during active disease.

This clone was counted once. The rearrangement links TRBV3-1 (or the pseudogene TRBV3-2) to TRBJ2-5; 11 bases line up with TRBD2. CDR1 LGHDT and CDR2 YNNKEL come from the germline V gene (reference sequence). The CDR3 consists of 20 residues. With V trimmed by 0 bases and J by 0 bases, 12 bases remained unmatched. The CDR3 reads CASSQEAENGTSGYQETQYF. CDR3 nucleotides: TGTGCCAGCAGCCAAGAAGCAGAAAACGGGACTAGCGGATACCAAGAGACCCAGTACTTC.

This chain links TRBV6-1 with TRBJ1-3; a weak D match, TRBD1 (5 bases). Germline V CDR1 and CDR2: MNHNS, SASEGT. The CDR3 runs 17 residues. Trimming removed 1 base at V and 0 bases at J, with 13 bases between. The DNA for the CDR3 is TGTGCCAGCAGTGAAGTACAGGATTCATTCTCTGGAAACACCATATATTTT. The encoded protein is CASSEVQDSFSGNTIYF.

V usage is TRBV7-6 and J usage is TRBJ2-2; 9 nucleotides align to TRBD1. The germline V gene encodes CDR1 SGHVS and CDR2 FNYEAQ. Germline trimming cut 5 bases from V and 3 bases from J; bases unmatched to any gene: 7. The CDR3 is 16 residues long. The CDR3 reads CASSLQGAGYTGELFF. Written as DNA, the CDR3 is TGTGCCAGCAGCCTACAGGGGGCTGGTTACACCGGGGAGCTGTTTTTT. Full variable domain (rest looked up from reference TRBV7-6 and TRBJ2-2): GAGVSQSPRYKVTKRGQDVALRCDPISGHVSLYWYRQALGQGPEFLTYFNYEAQQDKSGLPNDRFSAERPEGSISTLTIQRTEQRDSAMYRCASSLQGAGYTGELFFGEGSRLTVL.

The J gene is TRBJ2-3, the V gene TRBV5-1; 9 bases match TRBD2. The CDR3 runs 15 residues. J was trimmed by 6 bases and V by 4 bases; bases with no gene match: 9. The germline CDR1 and CDR2 sequences are SGHRS and YFSETQ. The CDR3 protein is CASSLTSGYLDTQYF. In DNA, the CDR3 is TGCGCCAGCAGCCTAACTAGCGGGTACTTGGATACGCAGTATTTT.

The genes are TRBV12-3 or TRBV12-4 and TRBJ1-2; possibly TRBD1 for D (5 bases). V lost 8 bases, J lost 4 bases, and 8 bases lay in between. The CDR3 contains 11 residues. CDR3 region: CASQGSYGYTF. CDR3 nucleotide sequence: TGTGCCAGCCAGGGAAGCTATGGCTACACCTTC.

The chain joins TRBV28 to TRBJ2-7; 11 nucleotides align to TRBD1. V was clipped by 9 bases and J by 4 bases; unmatched bases: 5. Germline V CDR1 and CDR2: MDHEN, SYDVKM. The length of the CDR3 is 13 residues. Here the CDR3 DNA reads TGTGCCAGTCGGACAGGGGGCAAGTACGAGCAGTACTTC. Its protein product is CASRTGGKYEQYF.

V is TRBV6-1 and J is TRBJ1-2; TRBD1 aligns across 7 bases. J gave up 5 bases and V 3 bases, and 6 bases lay outside the gene matches. The CDR3 is 14 amino acids. The V gene's germline CDR1 is MNHNS and CDR2 SASEGT. The CDR3 sequence: CASSERDRVYGYTF. The CDR3 DNA is TGTGCCAGCAGTGAGAGAGACAGGGTTTATGGCTACACCTTC.

The chain links TRBV28 to TRBJ2-3; 16 bases fit TRBD2. From germline, CDR1 is MDHEN and CDR2 SYDVKM. The V and J ends lost 8 bases and 3 bases, in that order; junction bases with no gene match: 2. This CDR3 comprises 15 residues. CDR3 protein: CASGGLAGGTDTQYF. DNA of the CDR3: TGTGCCAGCGGGGGACTAGCGGGAGGGACAGATACGCAGTATTTT.

The V gene is TRBV18, the J gene TRBJ2-4; 7 bases agree with TRBD1. V gave up 2 bases and J gave up 7 bases; unmatched junction bases: 11. The CDR3 length is 16 residues. Looked up from germline, CDR1 is KGHSH and CDR2 is LQKENI. CDR3 in amino acids: CASSPLQGRNNNIQYF. CDR3 DNA sequence: TGTGCCAGCTCACCATTACAGGGGAGAAATAATAACATTCAGTACTTC.

The rearrangement joins TRBV12-3 or TRBV12-4 to TRBJ1-1, with TRBD1 as a possible D gene (5 bases). The CDR3 runs to 13 residues. V was trimmed by 5 bases and J by 2 bases, leaving 9 bases between them. The CDR3 nucleotides read TGTGCCAGCAGTCCCGACAGTAACACTGAAGCTTTCTTT. Translated: CASSPDSNTEAFF.

The V and J genes are TRBV2 and TRBJ2-7, with 7 nucleotides matching TRBD2. V shed 8 bases and J 6 bases; nucleotides not matched to a gene: 10. Germline V gene data show CDR1 as SNHLY and CDR2 as FYNNEI. The CDR3 loop spans 13 amino acids. CDR3 DNA: TGTGCCAGCGGTGGGGAGGGGATAGGCGAGCAGTACTTC. Its protein product is CASGGEGIGEQYF.

This rearrangement joins TRBV28 to TRBJ2-1; unclear D gene. CDR3 size: 14 residues. The V gene lost 5 bases and the J gene lost 5 bases, with 13 bases spanning the gap. CDR1 is MDHEN, CDR2 SYDVKM, per germline. DNA for the CDR3: TGTGCCAGCAGTGCGCCTGTCCTAAACAATGAGCAGTTCTTC. Its protein product is CASSAPVLNNEQFF.

The rearrangement uses TRBV7-9 and TRBJ2-1, with a possible D match to TRBD2 (6 bases). Deletions cut 6 bases from V and 9 bases from J, with 15 bases between. The V gene's germline CDR1 is SEHNR and CDR2 FQNEAQ (reference sequence). This CDR3 region has 13 residues. For the CDR3, the DNA is TGTGCCAGCAGTCCCGCTAGCGCCGGTGAGCAGTTCTTC. This gives the protein CASSPASAGEQFF. The entire variable domain, with the rest obtained from reference TRBV7-9 and TRBJ2-1, is as follows: DTGVSQNPRHKITKRGQNVTFRCDPISEHNRLYWYRQTLGQGPEFLTYFQNEAQLEKSRLLSDRFSAERPKGSFSTLEIQRTEQGDSAMYLCASSPASAGEQFFGPGTRLTVL.

The gene calls are TRBV24-1 and TRBJ2-2; maybe TRBD2 (5 bases). Germline CDR1 is KGHDR and CDR2 is SFDVKD. The CDR3 consists of 15 residues. V was shortened by 9 bases and J by 10 bases, with 23 bases between the two germline ends. CDR3 bases: TGTGCCACCCAGTTAAGTGGAGGAACCAGCGAGGAGCTGTTTTTT. It encodes CATQLSGGTSEELFF.

CDR3 amino acids: CASTAGGGPYEQYF. DNA for the CDR3: TGTGCCAGTACCGCTGGGGGGGGCCCCTACGAGCAGTACTTC. The chain has TRBV19 and TRBJ2-7; TRBD2 might be the D (7 bases). The ends were cut back, 7 bases at V and 2 bases at J, with 15 bases in the middle. The length of the CDR3 is 14 residues. From germline, CDR1 is LNHDA and CDR2 SQIVND (reference sequence). Supplemented by reference TRBV19 and TRBJ2-7, the full variable domain reads DGGITQSPKYLFRKEGQNVTLSCEQNLNHDAMYWYRQDPGQGLRLIYYSQIVNDFQKGDIAEGYSVSREKKESFPLTVTSAQKNPTAFYLCASTAGGGPYEQYFGPGTRLTVT.

This chain links TRBV13 with TRBJ2-7; TRBD2 matches 14 bases. The germline V gene has CDR1 PRHDT and CDR2 FYEKMQ (reference sequence). The CDR3 has 14 residues. Germline trimming cut 5 bases from V and 8 bases from J; bases unmatched to any gene: 5. This CDR3 is CASSAGLAGAQQYF. For the CDR3, the DNA is TGTGCCAGCAGCGCGGGACTAGCGGGAGCCCAGCAGTACTTC.

The J gene is TRBJ2-7, the V gene TRBV29-1; perhaps TRBD1 as D (5 bases). Trimming left V 0 bases short and J 0 bases short, with 12 bases between. The germline gives CDR1 SQVTM, CDR2 ANQGSEA. There are 15 residues in the CDR3. The CDR3 sequence: CSVEEDNFSSYEQYF. The CDR3 nucleotides are TGCAGCGTTGAAGAGGACAATTTTAGCTCCTACGAGCAGTACTTC.

The chain joins TRBV6-5 to TRBJ2-7, with TRBD1 identical over 9 bases. Germline lookup yields CDR1 MNHEY and CDR2 SVGAGI. After removal of 6 bases from V and 2 bases from J, the junction contained 5 bases not matched to a gene. There are 14 residues in the CDR3. The CDR3 coding sequence is TGTGCCAGCAGAGGGGGACAGGGACCCTACGAGCAGTACTTC. Translated, it gives CASRGGQGPYEQYF.

The V and J genes are TRBV11-1 and TRBJ1-1; D possibly corresponds to TRBD1 (5 bases). The CDR3 totals 14 residues. The V gene's germline CDR1 is SGHAT and CDR2 FQDESV (reference sequence). V lost 2 bases, J lost 3 bases, and 10 bases lay in between. This CDR3 is CASSLSPGDTEAFF. The CDR3 DNA is TGTGCCAGCAGCTTATCCCCGGGGGACACTGAAGCTTTCTTT.

The CDR3 DNA is TGTGCCAGCAGCGCAGGGACAGGAAACTACAATGAGCAGTTCTTC. The encoded protein is CASSAGTGNYNEQFF. The chain carries TRBV7-9 and TRBJ2-1; 8 bases are a match to TRBD1. There are 15 residues in the CDR3. Germline assignment: CDR1 SEHNR and CDR2 FQNEAQ (reference sequence). With V trimmed by 5 bases and J by 3 bases, 6 bases remained unmatched.

The chain uses TRBV21-1 and TRBJ2-3; the D call of TRBD2 is as the table states it, not checked on the DNA. TRBV21-1 is reported as a pseudogene. The CDR3 totals 18 residues. The CDR3 here is CASSKDPIAGSSTDTQYF. In DNA, the CDR3 is TGTGCCAGCAGCAAAGACCCAATAGCGGGCTCTAGCACAGATACGCAGTATTTT.

The chain recombines TRBV18 with TRBJ1-3; no clear D gene. Looked up from germline, CDR1 is KGHSH and CDR2 is LQKENI. V lost 2 bases to trimming and J lost 0 bases, with 8 bases between them. The CDR3 totals 15 residues. The CDR3, as DNA: TGTGCCAGCTCACCAGATCGGAGCTCTGGAAACACCATATATTTT. Residues: CASSPDRSSGNTIYF.